Listed below are T cell receptor beta chains from one sample, sequenced in a study of blood T cell repertoires in COVID-19. Profiled with immunoSEQ multiplex PCR; TCRdb holds only in-frame clones, not every one. The data show over 140,000 clones, more than 65% seen once. The sample consisted of peripheral blood. The receptors were sampled from a woman aged 55-70 years with acute or convalescent COVID-19. Each CDR3 is given with its conserved first and last residue. D genes are given only for firm matches. Not all rows give a size; the values are once, few, many and, for expanded clones, a class.

TRBD2 | . | TRBJ2-1 | TRBV28 | CASSLFTSGEQFF | TGTGCCAGCAGTTTATTTACTAGCGGTGAGCAGTTCTTC
TRBD1 | . | TRBJ2-5 | TRBV28 | CASSRPRLHRGRQETQYF | TGTGCCAGCAGCCGACCCCGCCTCCACAGGGGGCGGCAAGAGACCCAGTACTTC
. | . | TRBJ1-6 | TRBV7-3 | CASGGANSPLHF | TGTGCCAGCGGGGGGGCGAATTCACCCCTCCACTTT
. | . | TRBJ1-1 | TRBV19 | CASSRPDRNTEAFF | TGTGCCAGTAGTAGGCCGGACAGGAACACTGAAGCTTTCTTT
. | . | TRBJ2-1 | TRBV29-1 | CSVAGLSSYNEQFF | TGCAGCGTAGCAGGGCTAAGCTCCTACAATGAGCAGTTCTTC
TRBD1 | . | TRBJ1-1 | TRBV3-1/TRBV3-2 | CASSLDRETEAFF | TGTGCCAGCAGCCTCGACAGGGAAACTGAAGCTTTCTTT
. | few | TRBJ2-7 | TRBV28 | CASVKQGYEQYF | TGTGCCAGCGTGAAACAGGGCTACGAGCAGTACTTC
TRBD1 | . | TRBJ2-3 | TRBV6-5 | CASGTGEADTQYF | TGTGCCTCGGGGACAGGGGAAGCAGATACGCAGTATTTT
TRBD2 | . | TRBJ2-5 | TRBV2 | CASSGELAGGQETQYF | TGTGCCAGCAGTGGAGAACTAGCGGGAGGGCAAGAGACCCAGTACTTC
. | . | TRBJ1-1 | TRBV6-1 | CASSERGSMNTEAFF | TGTGCCAGCAGTGAAAGGGGCAGCATGAACACTGAAGCTTTCTTT